Each of the 32 T cell receptor beta chains below was sequenced from the same sample in a study of blood T cell repertoires in COVID-19. Assay used: immunoSEQ multiplex PCR; TCRdb lists only in-frame clones, some missing. The sample carries more than 95,000 clones, approximately 87% recorded once. Material: peripheral blood. Receptor source: a man in his forties or fifties with acute or convalescent COVID-19.

V usage is TRBV5-1 and J usage is TRBJ2-1; a possible D gene is TRBD1 (5 bases). Trimming cost V 0 bases and J 3 bases, with 16 bases left between them. The germline gives CDR1 SGHRS, CDR2 YFSETQ. The CDR3 length is 17 residues. CDR3 sequence (DNA): TGCGCCAGCAGCTTGGCCCTAACAGGAAGTTTCTACAATGAGCAGTTCTTC. Protein sequence: CASSLALTGSFYNEQFF. Combining the CDR3 with reference TRBV5-1 and TRBJ2-1 gives the whole variable domain KAGVTQTPRYLIKTRGQQVTLSCSPISGHRSVSWYQQTPGQGLQFLFEYFSETQRNKGNFPGRFSGRQFSNSRSEMNVSTLELGDSALYLCASSLALTGSFYNEQFFGPGTRLTVL.

V usage is TRBV30 and J usage is TRBJ2-1; D might be TRBD2 (6 bases). CDR3 length: 16 residues. Germline V gene sequence: CDR1 GTSNPN, CDR2 SVGIG (reference sequence). V was clipped by 5 bases and J by 10 bases, with 27 bases between them. CDR3 sequence reads: CAWQTGTSRGSGEQFF. Here the CDR3 DNA reads TGTGCCTGGCAAACCGGGACTTCTCGGGGCTCAGGAGAGCAGTTCTTC. Full variable domain (rest looked up from reference TRBV30 and TRBJ2-1): SQTIHQWPATLVQPVGSPLSLECTVEGTSNPNLYWYRQAAGRGLQLLFYSVGIGQISSEVPQNLSASRPQDRQFILSSKKLLLSDSGFYLCAWQTGTSRGSGEQFFGPGTRLTVL.

This clone was seen a few times. This chain links TRBV12-5 with TRBJ2-5, with 9 bases that match TRBD2. Losses at the gene ends were 1 base for V and 1 base for J; bases not matched to a gene: 4. The germline CDR1 and CDR2 sequences are LGHNT and FRNRAP. This CDR3 is 16 amino acids long. Written as DNA, the CDR3 is TGTGCTAGTGGTTTGGGCCAGCGGGAGGTCCAAGAGACCCAGTACTTC. It is translated as CASGLGQREVQETQYF. Based on the CDR3 plus reference TRBV12-5 and TRBJ2-5, the full variable domain is DARVTQTPRHKVTEMGQEVTMRCQPILGHNTVFWYRQTMMQGLELLAYFRNRAPLDDSGMPKDRFSAEMPDATLATLKIQPSEPRDSAVYFCASGLGQREVQETQYFGPGTRLLVL.

This rearrangement joins TRBV11-2 to TRBJ2-2; tentative D call: TRBD2 (5 bases). The CDR3 has 13 amino acids. Germline CDR1 SGHAT, CDR2 FQNNGV. V lost 3 bases and J 5 bases, leaving 7 bases between the germline ends. Here the CDR3 DNA reads TGTGCCAGCAGCTTTCGAGGGACCGGGGAGCTGTTTTTT. Translation gives CASSFRGTGELFF.

The chain joins TRBV9 to TRBJ2-4, with TRBD2 as a possible D gene (6 bases). Germline CDR1 and CDR2: SGDLS and YYNGEE. Trimming took off 0 bases at V and 9 bases at J, with 19 bases between the two ends. The CDR3 runs to 16 residues. CDR3 loop: CASSVVEGVGRSIQYF. The CDR3 bases are TGTGCCAGCAGCGTAGTGGAGGGAGTGGGTCGGAGCATTCAGTACTTC.

Comment on this clone: At one boundary the junction diverges from the germline segment, which might be a read error. The chain couples TRBV10-3 to TRBJ2-1, with D hard to call. This CDR3 has 11 residues. Germline values: CDR1 ENHRY, CDR2 SYGVKD. The CDR3 region has the DNA TGTGCCATCAGTGATTCCAATCAGCAGTTCTTC. Amino acids: CAISDSNQQFF.

The chain has TRBV18 and TRBJ2-7; TRBD1 agrees at 9 bases. Germline assignment: CDR1 KGHSH and CDR2 LQKENI. J gave up 13 bases and V 6 bases, and 16 bases lay outside the gene matches. CDR3 length: 14 residues. The DNA for the CDR3 is TGTGCCAGCTCGCCTACAGGGGGCGATACCCAACTATACTTC. Translation: CASSPTGGDTQLYF.

V gene TRBV10-2 combines with J gene TRBJ2-7, with 14 bases fitting TRBD2. Germline V CDR1 and CDR2: WSHSY, SAAADI. This CDR3 has 17 residues. V was clipped by 0 bases and J by 5 bases; unmatched bases: 6. This chain's CDR3 is CASSESETSGRAHEQYF. The DNA of the CDR3 is TGCGCCAGCAGTGAGTCTGAGACTAGCGGGAGGGCTCACGAGCAGTACTTC.

V is TRBV6-5 and J is TRBJ2-7; weak D call: TRBD1 (6 bases). Per germline, CDR1 MNHEY and CDR2 SVGAGI. CDR3 length equals 16 residues. Trimming pared 0 bases from V and 3 bases from J, leaving 15 bases between. CDR3 DNA sequence: TGTGCCAGCAGTTACTCGATCTCAGGGGCCAACTACGAGCAGTACTTC. This codes for CASSYSISGANYEQYF.

This rearrangement joins TRBV3-1 (or the pseudogene TRBV3-2) to TRBJ2-5; tentatively, D is TRBD2 (6 bases). V was shortened by 4 bases and J by 3 bases, with 9 bases between the two germline ends. The CDR3 length is 13 residues. Germline V gene data show CDR1 as LGHDT and CDR2 as YNNKEL (reference sequence). CDR3 in DNA: TGTGCCAGCAGCCGGCGGGGAGAAGAGACCCAGTACTTC. Residues: CASSRRGEETQYF.

This chain uses TRBV19 with TRBJ2-2; 8 bases match TRBD2. CDR3 length: 16 residues. The trim removed 7 bases at V and 6 bases at J, leaving 13 bases unmatched. Germline V CDR1 and CDR2: LNHDA, SQIVND (reference sequence). CDR3 loop: CASKPTSGASAGELFF. DNA of the CDR3: TGTGCCAGTAAGCCCACTAGCGGAGCCTCCGCCGGGGAGCTGTTTTTT. Using reference TRBV19 and TRBJ2-2 for the parts outside the CDR3, the full variable domain is DGGITQSPKYLFRKEGQNVTLSCEQNLNHDAMYWYRQDPGQGLRLIYYSQIVNDFQKGDIAEGYSVSREKKESFPLTVTSAQKNPTAFYLCASKPTSGASAGELFFGEGSRLTVL.

The rearrangement joins TRBV7-9 to TRBJ1-2; 8 nucleotides match TRBD1. The CDR3 runs 13 residues. In germline, CDR1 is SEHNR, CDR2 FQNEAQ (reference sequence). After removal of 6 bases from V and 4 bases from J, the junction contained 4 bases not matched to a gene. CDR3 in amino acids: CASSNTGGYGYTF. The CDR3 DNA reads TGTGCCAGCAGTAACACAGGGGGCTATGGCTACACCTTC.

This clone was counted a few times. The CDR3 loop reads CASSFRRSGSPLHF. The CDR3 DNA reads TGTGCCAGCAGTTTTCGTCGGTCAGGTTCACCCCTCCACTTT. V usage is TRBV27 and J usage is TRBJ1-6; D call uncertain. Looked up from germline, CDR1 is MNHEY and CDR2 is SMNVEV (reference sequence). The CDR3 extends over 14 amino acids. The germline V and J ends were trimmed by 3 bases and 9 bases, with 12 bases remaining between them.

The V and J genes are TRBV24-1 and TRBJ2-1, with unresolved D. CDR3 length: 15 residues. V shed 3 bases and J shed 3 bases, with 11 bases lying between them. Per the germline V gene, CDR1 is KGHDR and CDR2 is SFDVKD. CDR3 residues: CATSDPRMNYNEQFF. The CDR3 coding sequence is TGTGCCACCAGTGATCCGCGGATGAACTACAATGAGCAGTTCTTC.

CDR3 DNA sequence: TGTGCCACCAGTGACCCTGAGGGACTAGGTAATGAGCAGTTCTTC. Residues: CATSDPEGLGNEQFF. This chain links TRBV24-1 with TRBJ2-1; TRBD2 matches at 8 bases. The CDR3 runs 15 residues. Per germline, CDR1 KGHDR and CDR2 SFDVKD. V gave up 4 bases and J gave up 7 bases; unmatched junction bases: 8.

The chain combines TRBV6-5 with TRBJ1-4; D ambiguous. V was pared by 5 bases and J by 12 bases, with 7 bases between. The CDR3 loop spans 10 amino acids. Germline V lookup: CDR1 MNHEY, CDR2 SVGAGI. This CDR3 is CASSRTELFF. Here the CDR3 DNA reads TGTGCCAGCAGTCGAACGGAACTGTTTTTT.

This clone was picked up one time. The DNA of the CDR3 is TGTGCCAGCAGCGTCGGGACAGGGGCCTCTGGAAACACCATATATTTT. This translates into CASSVGTGASGNTIYF. This chain uses TRBV9 with TRBJ1-3; 10 nucleotides align to TRBD1. J lost 0 bases, V lost 2 bases, and 2 bases had no gene match. The CDR3 consists of 16 residues. Germline V gene data show CDR1 as SGDLS and CDR2 as YYNGEE.

This clone was detected only once. The rearrangement links TRBV18 to TRBJ1-2, with D hard to call. Germline loops: CDR1 KGHSH, CDR2 LQKENI. V was cut by 2 bases and J by 4 bases, with 14 bases left in between. The CDR3 spans 15 residues. CDR3 DNA sequence: TGTGCCAGCTCACCATCGCAGGAGGCATCCTATGGCTACACCTTC. Translation gives CASSPSQEASYGYTF.

The chain recombines TRBV2 with TRBJ2-5; TRBD2 matches at 9 bases. The CDR3 loop spans 14 amino acids. The V and J ends lost 7 bases and 7 bases, in that order; junction bases with no gene match: 10. Germline assignment: CDR1 SNHLY and CDR2 FYNNEI. The CDR3 is CASTPGLAIGTQYF. In DNA, the CDR3 is TGTGCCAGCACCCCGGGACTAGCCATAGGGACCCAGTACTTC.

The chain uses TRBV2 and TRBJ1-4; 7 nucleotides agree with TRBD1. Per germline, CDR1 SNHLY and CDR2 FYNNEI. This CDR3 is built from 14 residues. Trimming at V came to 6 bases and at J to 7 bases, leaving 8 bases not matched to a gene. CDR3 sequence: CASRPTGYSEKLFF. CDR3 in DNA: TGTGCCAGCAGACCGACAGGGTATTCTGAAAAACTGTTTTTT.

The chain links TRBV20-1 to TRBJ1-2; D gene ambiguous. Germline loops: CDR1 DFQATT, CDR2 SNEGSKA (reference sequence). The CDR3 has 12 amino acids. Trimming left V 3 bases short and J 5 bases short, with 10 bases between. Here the CDR3 reads CSASGQDYGYTF. The CDR3 nucleotides read TGCAGTGCTAGTGGCCAGGATTATGGCTACACCTTC.

This clone has just one count. The genes are TRBV25-1 and TRBJ2-7; 9 bases align to TRBD1. There are 15 residues in the CDR3. CDR1 is MGHDK and CDR2 is SYGVNS in the germline V gene. V was clipped by 10 bases and J by 3 bases; unmatched bases: 13. As DNA, the CDR3 is TGTGCCACTAACCCGGGACAGGGTGATTTCTACGAGCAGTACTTC. Translation: CATNPGQGDFYEQYF.

This clone was counted between two and nine times. The chain employs TRBV2 and TRBJ1-6, with D uncertain. The V gene's germline CDR1 is SNHLY and CDR2 FYNNEI. V lost 4 bases, J lost 8 bases, and 12 bases lay in between. The CDR3 is made up of 14 amino acids. CDR3 in amino acids: CASSVSSRDSPLHF. For the CDR3, the DNA is TGTGCCAGCAGTGTCTCCTCTCGGGATTCACCCCTCCACTTT.

CDR3 residues: CASSQILQGASNEQFF. The CDR3 nucleotides read TGTGCCAGCAGCCAAATTCTCCAGGGGGCATCGAATGAGCAGTTCTTC. V and J are TRBV3-1 (or the pseudogene TRBV3-2) and TRBJ2-1, with TRBD1 identical over 8 bases. CDR1 and CDR2 from the germline V gene are LGHDT and YNNKEL (reference sequence). Trimming at V came to 2 bases and at J to 7 bases, leaving 10 bases not matched to a gene. CDR3 size: 16 residues.

The gene calls are TRBV3-1 (or the pseudogene TRBV3-2) and TRBJ1-4; D might be TRBD1 (6 bases). The germline V and J ends were trimmed by 1 base and 7 bases, with 19 bases remaining between them. In germline, CDR1 is LGHDT, CDR2 YNNKEL (reference sequence). There are 17 residues in the CDR3. CDR3 in amino acids: CASSQASRRGRGEKLFF. DNA for the CDR3: TGTGCCAGCAGCCAAGCTTCCCGCAGGGGTCGAGGTGAAAAACTGTTTTTT.

The gene calls are TRBV19 and TRBJ2-2, with TRBD1 matching 9 bases. Germline-derived CDR1 and CDR2 are LNHDA and SQIVND (reference sequence). The CDR3 is made up of 14 amino acids. V lost 11 bases to trimming and J lost 3 bases; unmatched junction nucleotides: 7. CDR3 coding DNA: TGTGCCGGTCTTAGGACAGGGGACACCGGGGAGCTGTTTTTT. Its translation: CAGLRTGDTGELFF.

V usage is TRBV10-1 and J usage is TRBJ2-2; TRBD2 matches 13 bases. Germline V CDR1 and CDR2: WNHNN, SYGVQD (reference sequence). The CDR3 runs to 22 residues. Unmatched junction bases numbered 16, after V lost 3 bases and J lost 0 bases. The CDR3 DNA is TGCGCCAGCAGTGATCCCTTCCACGGACTAGCGGGAGTTTTTGCGAACACCGGGGAGCTGTTTTTT. It yields the protein CASSDPFHGLAGVFANTGELFF.

The chain has TRBV5-1 and TRBJ1-4; 7 bases fit TRBD1. Germline CDR1 SGHRS, CDR2 YFSETQ. The junction had 5 bases not matched to a gene; V was cut back by 4 bases and J by 2 bases. The CDR3 has 15 residues. In nucleotides, the CDR3 is TGCGCCAGCAGCCCGAAGACAGGGACTAATGAAAAACTGTTTTTT. Translated: CASSPKTGTNEKLFF.

The gene calls are TRBV9 and TRBJ2-7, with D perhaps TRBD1 (6 bases). The CDR3 loop spans 14 amino acids. Trimming shortened V by 0 bases and J by 2 bases, and 9 bases separated the two germline ends. Germline CDR1 reads SGDLS; CDR2 reads YYNGEE. CDR3 DNA sequence: TGTGCCAGCAGCGTAGAGACAGGACCCTACGAGCAGTACTTC. Translation gives CASSVETGPYEQYF.

V and J are TRBV10-2 and TRBJ2-3; 8 bases line up with TRBD1. The junction had 7 bases not matched to a gene; V was cut back by 6 bases and J by 2 bases. The CDR3 is 15 amino acids. Germline CDR1 reads WSHSY; CDR2 reads SAAADI. The CDR3 protein is CASSRDRPFTDTQYF. CDR3 bases: TGCGCCAGCAGCAGGGACAGGCCCTTCACAGATACGCAGTATTTT.

The V call is TRBV4-3, the J call TRBJ2-1; a weak D match, TRBD2 (5 bases). CDR1 and CDR2 from the germline V gene are LGHNA and YSLEER. The V end was cut by 4 bases, the J end by 6 bases, with 13 bases between. This CDR3 has 14 amino acids. Written as DNA, the CDR3 is TGCGCCAGCAGCCCCTCCCCGGGGTCCAATGAGCAGTTCTTC. This sequence encodes CASSPSPGSNEQFF.

V gene TRBV19 combines with J gene TRBJ2-7; D gene uncertain. The CDR3 runs to 15 residues. The V end was cut by 1 base, the J end by 2 bases, with 12 bases between. In germline, CDR1 is LNHDA, CDR2 SQIVND (reference sequence). CDR3 sequence reads: CASSIVGGPAYEQYF. CDR3 coding DNA: TGTGCCAGTAGTATAGTTGGTGGGCCAGCCTACGAGCAGTACTTC.